This T cell receptor beta chain comes out of a study of vaccination effects on CD4 cells after COVID-19. Germline V gene lookup returns CDR1 LNHDA and CDR2 SQIVND (reference sequence). V was shortened by 5 bases and J by 0 bases, with 17 bases between the two germline ends. This CDR3 contains 17 residues. With 10 days of culture completed, CD4+ T cells were isolated. Participants each got two BNT162b2 or mRNA-1273 vaccine doses. Previously uninfected by SARS-CoV-2, the vaccine recipients also showed negative nucleocapsid antibodies. IL-2 medium took the place of half the medium on both days 3 and 7. TCRdb's copy holds only in-frame clones and misses some; the assay was immunoSEQ multiplex PCR. Of about 66,000 clones listed, around 79% are singletons. This clone has just a few counts. The antigen is not known.

This clonotype originated in a human donor who received a COVID-19 vaccine. The V and J genes are TRBV19 and TRBJ1-3, with D possibly being TRBD1 (5 bases). Material: CD4+ T cells from PBMCs cultured without peptide, obtained after COVID-19 vaccination. The CDR3 here is CASSPPFGASSGNTIYF. The CDR3 region has the DNA TGTGCCAGTAGTCCTCCATTCGGGGCTAGCTCTGGAAACACCATATATTTT.